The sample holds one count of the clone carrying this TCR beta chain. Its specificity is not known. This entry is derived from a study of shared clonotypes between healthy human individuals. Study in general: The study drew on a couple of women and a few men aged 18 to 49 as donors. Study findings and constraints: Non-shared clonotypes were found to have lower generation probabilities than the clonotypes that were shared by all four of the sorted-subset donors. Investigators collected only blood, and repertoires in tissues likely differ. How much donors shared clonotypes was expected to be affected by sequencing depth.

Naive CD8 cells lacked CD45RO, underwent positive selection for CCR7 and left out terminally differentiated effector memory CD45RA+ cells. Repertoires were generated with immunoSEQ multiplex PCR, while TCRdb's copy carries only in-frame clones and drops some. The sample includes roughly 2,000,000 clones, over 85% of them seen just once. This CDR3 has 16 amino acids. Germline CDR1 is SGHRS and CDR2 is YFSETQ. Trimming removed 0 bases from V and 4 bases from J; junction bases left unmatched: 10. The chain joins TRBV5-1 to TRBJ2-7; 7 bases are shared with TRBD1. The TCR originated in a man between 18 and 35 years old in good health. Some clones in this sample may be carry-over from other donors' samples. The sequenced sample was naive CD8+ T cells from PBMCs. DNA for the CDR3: TGCGCCAGCAGCTTGGGCACTAGGGACAGCGGATACGAGCAGTACTTC. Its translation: CASSLGTRDSGYEQYF.